This T cell receptor beta chain emerged from a study of blood T cells in healthy people across ages. Findings of the study overall: Roughly linear age-related decline in beta diversity appeared, significant by age approximately 40.

Then a second PCR, running roughly 6 to 11 cycles, was carried out with a sample-barcoded 5' primer and a J-beta primer mix. Every cDNA molecule carried a tag from a template-switch adaptor bearing 12 random nucleotides. Using its own MiXCR run on the 5' RACE reads, TCRdb lists one record per CDR3 protein. The table has 1,500,000 or so distinct CDR3 sequences, approximately 59% seen once; the top ten hold 6.5% to 8.5%. V lost 6 bases to trimming and J lost 4 bases, with 15 bases between them. The CDR3 has 14 residues. From germline, CDR1 is MDHEN and CDR2 SYDVKM. The donors, aged roughly 6 to 95, were healthy Caucasians from Russia. Every participating donor contributed approximately 9.5 milliliters of peripheral blood through a draw. Worth noting for this clonotype: Its antigen is unidentified.

Material: blood. The sequence derives from a man in his late teens or twenties in good health. V and J are TRBV28 and TRBJ1-2; D call uncertain. CDR3 residues: CASSQQGRTYGYTF. The CDR3 bases are TGTGCCAGCAGCCAACAAGGACGTACCTATGGCTACACCTTC.